The sequence of this T cell receptor beta chain was determined in a study of blood T cell repertoires in COVID-19. As for the study in general: Samples of COVID-19 (acute and convalescent) were obtained from the United States, Italy and Spain. From T cells, B-cell-depleted T cells, or PBMCs came the material, which was cDNA or gDNA.

The J segment lost 5 bases and the V segment lost 8 bases, leaving 13 bases of the junction unmatched. The CDR3 spans 15 residues. Germline CDR1 SGHTA, CDR2 FQGTGA. In the authors' methods: Researchers report that nucleated cell counts were estimated from reference gene primer amplification. TCRdb's table, derived via immunoSEQ multiplex PCR, lists solely in-frame clones and lacks some. The D gene and trimming were derived from the DNA, and the V and J assignments and clone size from that table. The sample has some 28,000 clones, 70% to 90% seen once; the top ten hold roughly 2.7%. The chain has TRBV7-3 and TRBJ2-3; 7 nucleotides agree with TRBD2. This TCR came from a human donor in a cohort sampled during active COVID-19. What was sequenced was peripheral blood. The chain's CDR3 is CASSGGYGTGDTQYF. The DNA of the CDR3 is TGTGCCAGCTCGGGGGGTTATGGGACGGGAGATACGCAGTATTTT.